Below, 22 T cell receptor beta chains from the same sample are listed, as sequenced in a study of CD8+ T cells in alopecia areata. Described treatment: oral pan-JAK inhibitor, 5-10 mg twice daily. The authors extracted RNA and reverse transcribed it into cDNA as the sequencing template. Assay used: immunoSEQ multiplex PCR; TCRdb lists only in-frame clones, some missing. The table lists more than 150,000 clones, around 49% of them singletons. The sample in question was CD8+ T cells sorted from blood, obtained between weeks 51 and 52, from a patient treated with tofacitinib. These receptors originate from a human donor with alopecia areata.

The chain employs TRBV29-1 and TRBJ1-2; 10 positions agree with TRBD1. Germline lookup yields CDR1 SQVTM and CDR2 ANQGSEA. The CDR3 sequence is 14 residues long. Germline trimming cut 5 bases from V and 8 bases from J; bases unmatched to any gene: 11. CDR3 DNA sequence: TGCAGCGTTCTCCCGTTCGACAGGGGGCAGGGCTACACCTTC. Translated: CSVLPFDRGQGYTF.

V and J are TRBV5-5 and TRBJ2-7; 7 nucleotides agree with TRBD2. Trimming removed 3 bases from V and 1 base from J; junction bases left unmatched: 4. Germline V gives CDR1 SGHKS, CDR2 YYEKEE (reference sequence). The CDR3 sequence is 14 residues long. CDR3 nucleotides: TGTGCCAGCAGCTGGGGACTATCATCCTACGAGCAGTACTTC. Amino acid sequence: CASSWGLSSYEQYF.

The chain is built from TRBV25-1 and TRBJ1-6; unclear D gene. Trimming left V 0 bases short and J 1 base short, with 4 bases between. This CDR3 contains 15 residues. Germline assignment: CDR1 MGHDK and CDR2 SYGVNS. The CDR3: CASSEYSSYNSPLHF. DNA of the CDR3: TGTGCCAGCAGTGAATATAGTTCCTATAATTCACCCCTCCACTTT.

The genes are TRBV13 and TRBJ2-5; possible D gene TRBD2, 6 bases. The CDR3 covers 13 residues. From germline, CDR1 is PRHDT and CDR2 FYEKMQ (reference sequence). V lost 5 bases and J lost 4, with 11 bases in between. CDR3 in DNA: TGTGCCAGCAGCGGAGGGTGGGGAGAGACCCAGTACTTC. Its protein is CASSGGWGETQYF.

V usage is TRBV14 and J usage is TRBJ1-1; D unresolved. The CDR3 contains 14 residues. V lost 3 bases to trimming and J lost 0 bases, with 8 bases between them. Germline V gene sequence: CDR1 SGHDN, CDR2 FVKESK. The CDR3 coding sequence is TGTGCCAGCAGCCAGGGAATCCTGAACACTGAAGCTTTCTTT. Residues: CASSQGILNTEAFF. The full variable domain, its missing parts supplied by reference TRBV14 and TRBJ1-1, is EAGVTQFPSHSVIEKGQTVTLRCDPISGHDNLYWYRRVMGKEIKFLLHFVKESKQDESGMPNNRFLAERTGGTYSTLKVQPAELEDSGVYFCASSQGILNTEAFFGQGTRLTVV.

Comments on this clone: Other DNA sequences in the sample encode the same CDR3. This chain uses TRBV12-5 with TRBJ1-5; no reliable D call. V was clipped by 1 base and J by 3 bases, with 4 bases between them. CDR3 length equals 13 residues. Germline CDR1 reads LGHNT; CDR2 reads FRNRAP. The CDR3 reads CASGLGVNQPQHF. Written as DNA, the CDR3 is TGTGCTAGTGGTTTGGGGGTCAATCAGCCCCAGCATTTT. The full variable domain, completed using reference TRBV12-5 and TRBJ1-5, is DARVTQTPRHKVTEMGQEVTMRCQPILGHNTVFWYRQTMMQGLELLAYFRNRAPLDDSGMPKDRFSAEMPDATLATLKIQPSEPRDSAVYFCASGLGVNQPQHFGDGTRLSIL.

This clone was recorded once. The rearrangement uses TRBV4-1 and TRBJ1-6, with unresolved D. This CDR3 has 15 amino acids. V was clipped by 5 bases and J by 5 bases, with 13 bases between them. The germline CDR1 and CDR2 sequences are MGHRA and YSYEKL. This CDR3 reads CASSNPRRNNSPLHF. CDR3 coding DNA: TGCGCCAGCAGCAACCCGCGACGGAATAATTCACCCCTCCACTTT.

The V and J genes are TRBV5-1 and TRBJ1-6, with 7 nucleotides matching TRBD1. The germline V gene has CDR1 SGHRS and CDR2 YFSETQ. V dropped 4 bases and J dropped 3; count of bases not matched to a gene: 7. The CDR3 runs 16 residues. The CDR3 DNA follows: TGCGCCAGCAGCAGCGGACAGGCTGGCTATAATTCACCCCTCCACTTT. This sequence encodes CASSSGQAGYNSPLHF.

In its sample, this clone was seen a few times. The V gene is TRBV27, the J gene TRBJ2-7, with D hard to call. The CDR3 runs to 12 residues. V dropped 5 bases and J dropped 0 bases, with 5 bases sitting between them. CDR1 and CDR2 (germline): MNHEY, SMNVEV (reference sequence). The CDR3, as DNA: TGTGCCAGCAGTCCAAGCTCCTACGAGCAGTACTTC. Protein sequence: CASSPSSYEQYF.

The rearrangement joins TRBV11-2 to TRBJ1-4; 8 positions agree with TRBD1. Germline V CDR1 and CDR2: SGHAT, FQNNGV. The V and J ends lost 0 bases and 0 bases, in that order; junction bases with no gene match: 6. CDR3 size: 18 residues. The CDR3 region is CASSLEAATGATNEKLFF. The CDR3 DNA reads TGTGCCAGCAGCTTAGAGGCCGCGACAGGGGCAACTAATGAAAAACTGTTTTTT.

The gene calls are TRBV7-9 and TRBJ2-5; possibly TRBD1 for D (7 bases). Germline-derived CDR1 and CDR2 are SEHNR and FQNEAQ (reference sequence). The CDR3 loop spans 17 amino acids. V was shortened by 5 bases and J by 2 bases, with 21 bases between the two germline ends. The CDR3 loop reads CASSRPIRTGGQETQYF. The CDR3 coding sequence is TGTGCCAGCAGCCGGCCGATTCGGACAGGAGGGCAAGAGACCCAGTACTTC.

This chain connects TRBV7-9 to TRBJ2-7; D might be TRBD1 or TRBD2, each matching 5 bases. CDR3 length: 12 residues. Germline loops: CDR1 SEHNR, CDR2 FQNEAQ (reference sequence). V was trimmed by 5 bases and J by 5 bases, leaving 10 bases between them. In DNA form, the CDR3 reads TGTGCCAGCAGCCTAATGGGGGACGAGCAGTACTTC. It is translated as CASSLMGDEQYF.

On this clone itself: A much larger clone differs by one base, so this may be a read error. This sample includes further DNA sequences coding for the same CDR3. V usage is TRBV5-4 and J usage is TRBJ2-2; D is ambiguous. This CDR3 region has 15 residues. V was shortened by 1 base and J by 1 base, with 8 bases between the two germline ends. Germline CDR1 is SGHNT and CDR2 is YYREEE (reference sequence). Here the CDR3 reads CASSLKGRNTGELFF. CDR3 sequence (DNA): TGTGCCAGCAGCTTGAAAGGCAGGAACACCGGGGAGCTGTTTTTT.

The chain joins TRBV6-5 to TRBJ2-5; the match to TRBD1 covers 8 bases. CDR1 is MNHEY and CDR2 is SVGAGI in the germline V gene. V shed 4 bases, J shed 4 bases, and the junction held 2 bases outside the gene matches. The CDR3 contains 13 residues. CDR3 region: CASSSTGGETQYF. The CDR3 DNA reads as TGTGCCAGCAGTTCCACAGGGGGAGAGACCCAGTACTTC.

In nucleotides, the CDR3 is TGTGCCAGCAGCTTGGGGGAAAAACTGTTTTTT. Translated, it gives CASSLGEKLFF. The chain combines TRBV5-6 with TRBJ1-4; D uncertain. Trimming took 0 bases from V and 8 from J, leaving 2 bases between them. The CDR3 has 11 amino acids. The germline V gene has CDR1 SGHDT and CDR2 YYEEEE.

The V gene is TRBV27, the J gene TRBJ2-5; D ambiguous. This CDR3 has 11 amino acids. V dropped 4 bases and J dropped 5 bases, with 5 bases sitting between them. From germline, CDR1 is MNHEY and CDR2 SMNVEV (reference sequence). CDR3 sequence (DNA): TGTGCCAGCAGTTCCCGGGAGACCCAGTACTTC. It is translated as CASSSRETQYF.

This chain connects TRBV7-3 to TRBJ2-7; tentative D call: TRBD1 (6 bases). Germline-derived CDR1 and CDR2 are SGHTA and FQGTGA. The CDR3 length is 13 residues. The V end lost 5 bases, the J end lost 3 bases, and 11 bases lay between the germline ends. DNA of the CDR3: TGTGCCAGCAGCGCGGACAGCCTCTACGAGCAGTACTTC. This encodes CASSADSLYEQYF.

This clone showed up just a few times. The rearrangement joins TRBV29-1 to TRBJ1-1; D is perhaps TRBD1 (5 bases). V shed 3 bases and J shed 1 base, with 12 bases lying between them. Germline values: CDR1 SQVTM, CDR2 ANQGSEA. CDR3 length: 14 residues. CDR3 sequence: CSVDLYGGNTEAFF. CDR3 bases: TGCAGCGTTGATCTTTACGGGGGGAACACTGAAGCTTTCTTT.

The chain has TRBV6-5 and TRBJ2-7, with D unclear. The CDR3 is 14 residues long. Trimming cost V 5 bases and J 5 bases, with 16 bases left between them. In germline, CDR1 is MNHEY, CDR2 SVGAGI. The CDR3 sequence: CASSGSHNTHEQYF. The CDR3 DNA follows: TGTGCCAGCAGTGGATCCCATAATACCCACGAGCAGTACTTC.

This rearrangement joins TRBV7-6 to TRBJ1-5; D is undetermined. The CDR3 loop spans 15 amino acids. CDR1 SGHVS and CDR2 FNYEAQ come from the germline V gene. Trimming took 1 base from V and 6 from J, leaving 13 bases between them. The chain's CDR3 is CASSLDLRGVQPQHF. CDR3 sequence (DNA): TGTGCCAGCAGCTTAGACCTAAGAGGAGTTCAGCCCCAGCATTTT.

V is TRBV6-6 and J is TRBJ2-3; no definite D call. Germline CDR1 reads MNHNY; CDR2 reads SVGAGI (reference sequence). V lost 2 bases and J lost 4, with 4 bases in between. The CDR3 is 12 amino acids. The CDR3: CASSYDPDTQYF. The CDR3 DNA reads as TGTGCCAGCAGTTACGATCCAGATACGCAGTATTTT.

This clone appeared a few times. This rearrangement joins TRBV6-5 to TRBJ1-5, with D unclear. The V and J ends lost 5 bases and 0 bases respectively, with 11 bases between them. The CDR3 runs to 15 residues. Germline V gives CDR1 MNHEY, CDR2 SVGAGI. The CDR3 region has the DNA TGTGCCAGCAGTCCGAGACGGAATAGCAATCAGCCCCAGCATTTT. Translation gives CASSPRRNSNQPQHF.